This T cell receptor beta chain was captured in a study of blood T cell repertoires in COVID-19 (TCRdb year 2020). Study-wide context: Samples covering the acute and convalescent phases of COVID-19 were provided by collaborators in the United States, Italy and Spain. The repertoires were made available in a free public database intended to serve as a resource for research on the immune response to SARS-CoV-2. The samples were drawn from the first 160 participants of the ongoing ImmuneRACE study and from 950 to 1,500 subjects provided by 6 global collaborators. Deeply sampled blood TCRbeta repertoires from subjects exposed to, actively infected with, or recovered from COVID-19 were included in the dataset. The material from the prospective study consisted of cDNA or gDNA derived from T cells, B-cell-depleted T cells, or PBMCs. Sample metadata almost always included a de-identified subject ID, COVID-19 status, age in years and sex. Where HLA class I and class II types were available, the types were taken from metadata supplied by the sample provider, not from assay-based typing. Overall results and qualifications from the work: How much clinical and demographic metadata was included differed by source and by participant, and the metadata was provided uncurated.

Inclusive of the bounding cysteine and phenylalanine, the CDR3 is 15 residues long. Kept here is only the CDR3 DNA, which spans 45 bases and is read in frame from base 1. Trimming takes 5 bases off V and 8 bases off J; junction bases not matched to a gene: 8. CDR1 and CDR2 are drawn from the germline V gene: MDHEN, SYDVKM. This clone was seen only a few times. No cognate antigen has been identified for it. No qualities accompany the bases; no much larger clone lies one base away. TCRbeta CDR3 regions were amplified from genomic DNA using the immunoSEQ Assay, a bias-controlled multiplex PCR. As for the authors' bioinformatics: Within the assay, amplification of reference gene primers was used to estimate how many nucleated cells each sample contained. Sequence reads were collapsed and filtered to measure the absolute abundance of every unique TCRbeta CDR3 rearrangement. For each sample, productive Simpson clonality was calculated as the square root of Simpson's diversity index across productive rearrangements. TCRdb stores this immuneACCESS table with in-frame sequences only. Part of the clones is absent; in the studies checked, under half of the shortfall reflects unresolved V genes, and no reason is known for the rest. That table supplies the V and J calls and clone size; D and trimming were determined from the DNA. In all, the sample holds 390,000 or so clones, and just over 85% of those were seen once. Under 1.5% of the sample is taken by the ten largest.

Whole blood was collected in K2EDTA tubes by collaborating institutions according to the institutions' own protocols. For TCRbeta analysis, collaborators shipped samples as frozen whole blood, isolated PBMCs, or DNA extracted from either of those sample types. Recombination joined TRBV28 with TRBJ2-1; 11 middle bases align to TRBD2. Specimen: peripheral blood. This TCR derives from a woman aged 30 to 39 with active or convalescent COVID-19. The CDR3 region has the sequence CASSPILAGAHEQFF. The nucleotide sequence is TGTGCCAGCAGTCCCATACTAGCGGGAGCCCATGAGCAGTTCTTC.